Listed below are T cell receptor beta chains from one sample, sequenced in a study of OX40 agonist ivuxolimab in advanced cancers. TCRdb's copy holds only in-frame clones and misses some; the assay was immunoSEQ multiplex PCR. The profile shows about 130,000 clones, about 93% of them singletons. The sample was CD4+ or CD8+ T cells sorted from blood, taken in a trial of the OX40 agonist ivuxolimab. The receptors were gathered from an adult with an advanced solid tumor such as melanoma, head and neck, liver or kidney cancer. Both conserved end residues are part of each CDR3. Fields, in order: V gene, clone size, D gene, J gene, CDR3 protein, CDR3 DNA. A D gene is named only where the DNA matches it firmly. Part of the rows lack a size; the others show once, few, many or a class for expanded clones.

V: TRBV5-1; size: NA; D: NA; J: TRBJ1-1; CDR3: CASSLEGAPHTEAFF; DNA: TGCGCCAGCAGCTTGGAGGGAGCCCCCCACACTGAAGCTTTCTTT
V: TRBV2; size: NA; D: TRBD1; J: TRBJ2-2; CDR3: CASSWDRFNTGELFF; DNA: TGTGCCAGCAGCTGGGACAGGTTTAACACCGGGGAGCTGTTTTTT
V: TRBV11-1; size: NA; D: NA; J: TRBJ1-5; CDR3: CASSLGVGVIQPQHF; DNA: TGTGCCAGCAGCTTAGGAGTGGGAGTGATTCAGCCCCAGCATTTT
V: TRBV4-3; size: NA; D: NA; J: TRBJ1-6; CDR3: CASSQGAFESYNSPLHF; DNA: TGCGCCAGCAGCCAAGGTGCGTTTGAGTCCTATAATTCACCCCTCCACTTT
V: TRBV5-1; size: NA; D: TRBD1; J: TRBJ1-6; CDR3: CASSLEGAFDSPLHF; DNA: TGCGCCAGCAGCTTGGAGGGGGCTTTTGATTCACCCCTCCACTTT
V: TRBV27; size: NA; D: NA; J: TRBJ1-5; CDR3: CASSLIVGQPQHF; DNA: TGTGCCAGCAGTTTAATAGTCGGTCAGCCCCAGCATTTT
V: TRBV5-4; size: once; D: NA; J: TRBJ1-3; CDR3: CASSQVSGAAGNTIYF; DNA: TGTGCCAGCAGCCAAGTTTCAGGGGCAGCTGGAAACACCATATATTTT
V: TRBV5-6; size: once; D: NA; J: TRBJ1-1; CDR3: CASSLYGLADNTEAFF; DNA: TGTGCCAGCAGCTTATACGGACTGGCGGATAACACTGAAGCTTTCTTT
V: TRBV2; size: NA; D: NA; J: TRBJ1-5; CDR3: CASRPDGNQPQHF; DNA: TGTGCCAGCAGACCGGACGGAAATCAGCCCCAGCATTTT
V: TRBV7-2; size: NA; D: NA; J: TRBJ1-2; CDR3: CASSLRTNYGYTF; DNA: TGTGCCAGCAGCTTAAGAACTAACTATGGCTACACCTTC
V: TRBV4-3; size: NA; D: NA; J: TRBJ1-5; CDR3: CASSQGISTGNQPQHF; DNA: TGCGCCAGCAGCCAAGGTATTTCTACAGGGAATCAGCCCCAGCATTTT
V: TRBV4-2; size: NA; D: TRBD2; J: TRBJ2-1; CDR3: CASSQVPAGVRNEQFF; DNA: TGTGCCAGCAGCCAAGTGCCAGCGGGGGTTCGGAATGAGCAGTTCTTC
V: TRBV25-1; size: NA; D: TRBD1; J: TRBJ1-5; CDR3: CASSGTGTLGPQHF; DNA: TGTGCCAGCAGTGGGACAGGGACTTTGGGGCCCCAGCATTTT
V: TRBV2; size: NA; D: TRBD1; J: TRBJ1-3; CDR3: CARTTGLGNTIYF; DNA: TGTGCCAGAACGACAGGGTTGGGAAACACCATATATTTT
V: TRBV7-2; size: NA; D: NA; J: TRBJ2-3; CDR3: CASSLVSGHTDTQYF; DNA: TGTGCCAGCAGCTTAGTTAGCGGACACACAGATACGCAGTATTTT
V: TRBV6-4; size: NA; D: TRBD2; J: TRBJ2-7; CDR3: CASSDSGLASEQYF; DNA: TGTGCCAGCAGTGACTCGGGACTAGCATCCGAGCAGTACTTC
V: TRBV14; size: NA; D: NA; J: TRBJ2-1; CDR3: CASSQEWTSLASVVYNEQFF; DNA: TGTGCCAGCAGCCAAGAATGGACTTCCCTCGCCTCGGTGGTCTACAATGAGCAGTTCTTC
V: TRBV25-1; size: NA; D: NA; J: TRBJ1-2; CDR3: CASSELLGQGTVYTF; DNA: TGTGCCAGCAGTGAACTATTGGGGCAGGGCACTGTGTACACCTTC
V: TRBV9; size: NA; D: NA; J: TRBJ2-6; CDR3: CASSVGGSGANVLTF; DNA: TGTGCCAGCAGCGTAGGAGGATCTGGGGCCAACGTCCTGACTTTC
V: TRBV7-2; size: NA; D: NA; J: TRBJ2-7; CDR3: CASSLDQTGTHSYEQYF; DNA: TGTGCCAGCAGCTTAGACCAAACCGGGACTCACTCCTACGAGCAGTACTTC
V: TRBV19; size: NA; D: NA; J: TRBJ2-7; CDR3: CASSMPTSYEQYF; DNA: TGTGCCAGTAGTATGCCAACCTCCTACGAGCAGTACTTC
V: TRBV28; size: NA; D: NA; J: TRBJ2-7; CDR3: CASSPPVSSGQSYEQYF; DNA: TGTGCCAGCAGTCCCCCCGTCAGTTCAGGACAGTCCTACGAGCAGTACTTC